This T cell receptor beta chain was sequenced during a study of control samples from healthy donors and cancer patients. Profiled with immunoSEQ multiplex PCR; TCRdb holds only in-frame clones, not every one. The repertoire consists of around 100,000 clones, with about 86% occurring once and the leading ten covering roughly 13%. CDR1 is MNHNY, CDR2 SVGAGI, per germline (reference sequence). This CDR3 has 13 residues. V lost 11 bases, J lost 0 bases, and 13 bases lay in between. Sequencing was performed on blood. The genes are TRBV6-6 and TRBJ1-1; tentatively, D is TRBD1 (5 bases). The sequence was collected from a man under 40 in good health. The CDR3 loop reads CAAGWGLNTEAFF. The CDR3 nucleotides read TGTGCCGCTGGTTGGGGACTGAACACTGAAGCTTTCTTT.